This TCR beta chain was retrieved from a study of T cell responses to AZD1222 COVID-19 vaccine (dated by TCRdb to the early 2020s). About the full investigation: AZD1222 recipients given second doses at about 4 weeks or at about 12 weeks were pooled, since spike-specific TCR depth and breadth were not found to differ between the two schedules. TCR sequencing was performed for roughly 250 trial participants, of whom some 200 were given two doses of AZD1222 and roughly 25 were given two doses of MenACWY control vaccine. Enrollment into the trials was organized by age into subgroups of 18-55, 56-69 and 70-plus years, and those subgroups contained approximately 150, 30 and 60 TCR-sequenced participants, respectively.

The CDR3 regions of human TCRbeta chains were analyzed by immunosequencing. Concerning the study's data processing: TCRs in the repertoires were compared against a reference library of SARS-CoV-2-specific TCRs that had been generated with the MIRA antigen-specificity platform. Breadth meant the fraction of unique TCRs that were SARS-CoV-2-associated, whereas depth meant the fraction of total T cells that were SARS-CoV-2-associated. Using the MIRA data, each spike-specific TCR was mapped to the spike region that the TCR reacts to and placed in a CD4 or CD8 class. Log10-transformed breadth and depth values were compared by one-way ANOVA with Sidak's multiple comparisons tests. Not all clones reach the TCRdb copy of this immuneACCESS table, which keeps in-frame sequences only. Checked studies attribute under half of the gap to unresolved V genes and leave the rest unexplained. The V and J calls and clone size are taken from that table; D and trimming were inferred from the DNA. The sample table shows about 100,000 clones, and about 86% are seen once. Of the sample, 4.5% to 6% falls within the top ten clones.

In light of the paper, this sample's time point label describes: baseline before first vaccination. Vaccinee samples were obtained from the UK trials COV001 and COV002, which included a single-blind randomized controlled phase 2/3 trial of AZD1222 (ChAdOx1 nCoV-19) in healthy adults. Trial participant PBMC samples were collected at day 0 and day 28 after the second dose for TCRbeta chain sequencing. Points on this clone: Its specific antigen is unknown. The input lacks base qualities; no much larger clone sits a single base away.

From cysteine to phenylalanine, the CDR3 is 17 amino acids long. Only CDR3 DNA remains: 51 bases, in frame from the first base. Trimming leaves V shorter by 5 bases and J shorter by 0 bases, with the junction holding 11 bases beyond the gene matches. CDR1 and CDR2, per the germline V gene (reference sequence), are LNHDA and SQIVND. Overall study results and their limits: Spike-specific TCR breadth and depth rose significantly after two AZD1222 doses compared with day 0 and with MenACWY recipients. The vaccine-associated CD4 TCRs covered the entire spike protein, and the dominant responses fell in regions 160-218 and 743-854. No day 14 peak-response samples were available, so repertoires were characterized only after the peak T cell response. Only six AZD1222 recipients were SARS-CoV-2 seropositive at baseline, limiting conclusions about previously exposed vaccinees. Participants were mostly white British and included more females than males, and it was suggested by the authors that clonal diversity may have been underestimated. In the small 56-69-year group, the increase in depth fell short of significance, most likely because of low power. Nearly half of unique spike-specific TCRs reportedly recognized epitopes outside regions mutated in the B.1.351 and B.1.1.7 variants.

In this chain, TRBV19 is recombined with TRBJ1-2; 8 central bases correspond to TRBD1. The specimen comprised peripheral blood, sampled on day 0 of AZD1222 vaccination. The receptor was isolated from an adult in good health. For the CDR3, the sequence is CASSAIGQGTSNYGYTF. The DNA sequence is TGTGCCAGTAGTGCCATAGGACAGGGTACCTCTAACTATGGCTACACCTTC.